Listed below are T cell receptor beta chains from one sample, sequenced in a study of blood T cell repertoires in COVID-19. TCRdb's table, derived via immunoSEQ multiplex PCR, lists solely in-frame clones and lacks some. The table has approximately 220,000 clones, about four fifths seen once; the top ten hold roughly 2.5%. The specimen sequenced was peripheral blood. Receptors were obtained from a woman in her thirties or forties with active or convalescent COVID-19. Both conserved end residues are part of each CDR3. Fields, in order: V gene, clone size, J gene, D gene, CDR3 protein, CDR3 DNA. D genes are given only for firm matches. Clone size is shown for a subset of rows, as once, few, many or a class of expanded clone.

TRBV7-8	-	TRBJ2-3	-	CASSSDVTGSDTQYF	TGTGCCAGCAGCTCGGATGTGACAGGCTCAGATACGCAGTATTTT
TRBV3-1/TRBV3-2	-	TRBJ1-6	-	CASSQTGSPLHF	TGTGCCAGCAGCCAAACAGGGTCACCCCTCCACTTT
TRBV16	-	TRBJ2-3	TRBD2	CASSQSWPSGSTDTQYF	TGTGCCAGCAGCCAATCGTGGCCTAGCGGTTCCACAGATACGCAGTATTTT
TRBV18	few	TRBJ1-3	-	CASSPASSGNTIYF	TGTGCCAGCTCACCAGCCAGTTCTGGAAACACCATATATTTT
TRBV3-1/TRBV3-2	-	TRBJ1-1	-	CASSQGGVGTEAFF	TGTGCCAGCAGCCAAGGCGGGGTCGGAACTGAAGCTTTCTTT
TRBV5-1	-	TRBJ2-7	TRBD2	CASSSIPGTSGRAAHYEQYF	TGCGCCAGCAGCTCGATCCCCGGGACTAGCGGGAGGGCCGCCCACTACGAGCAGTACTTC
TRBV7-6	-	TRBJ1-1	-	CASSLGAGPLNTEAFF	TGTGCCAGCAGCTTAGGGGCGGGACCCTTGAACACTGAAGCTTTCTTT
TRBV10-1	-	TRBJ1-1	-	CASSVRRGNTEAFF	TGCGCCAGCAGTGTACGCCGCGGAAACACTGAAGCTTTCTTT
TRBV6-5	-	TRBJ1-1	-	CASSYSWGGASAFF	TGTGCCAGCAGTTACTCATGGGGGGGCGCCTCAGCTTTCTTT
TRBV5-1	once	TRBJ2-7	-	CASSLGSSTGSSEQYF	TGCGCCAGCAGCTTGGGGTCTTCTACAGGGTCCAGCGAGCAGTACTTC
TRBV9	-	TRBJ2-1	TRBD2	CASTSSGGLGDNEQFF	TGTGCCAGCACCTCTAGCGGGGGCCTTGGGGACAATGAGCAGTTCTTC
TRBV4-2	-	TRBJ1-2	-	CASSQERNTADGYTF	TGTGCCAGCAGCCAAGAGAGGAACACTGCGGATGGCTACACCTTC
TRBV5-4	-	TRBJ2-1	TRBD2	CASSPGTLAGGPVGQFF	TGTGCCAGCAGCCCCGGTACTCTAGCGGGAGGGCCTGTGGGGCAGTTCTTC
TRBV5-4	-	TRBJ1-4	-	CASSPMGGEEQEKLFF	TGTGCCAGCAGCCCCATGGGCGGGGAGGAGCAAGAAAAACTGTTTTTT
TRBV4-3	few	TRBJ1-5	-	CASSQDLGRGQPQHF	TGCGCCAGCAGCCAAGATCTGGGGAGGGGTCAGCCCCAGCATTTT
TRBV10-2	-	TRBJ1-6	-	CASRMSSYNSPLHF	TGCGCCAGCAGGATGAGCTCCTATAATTCACCCCTCCACTTT
TRBV14	once	TRBJ1-3	TRBD1	CASSRTQGAFGNTIYF	TGTGCCAGCAGCCGAACGCAGGGGGCATTTGGAAACACCATATATTTT
TRBV10-3	-	TRBJ1-1	TRBD1	CAISDRTGGTEAFF	TGTGCCATCAGCGACAGGACAGGGGGCACTGAAGCTTTCTTT
TRBV9	-	TRBJ2-1	TRBD2	CASSGAGGGLSYNEQFF	TGTGCCAGCAGCGGGGCCGGCGGGGGGCTCTCCTACAATGAGCAGTTCTTC
TRBV30	once	TRBJ1-1	-	CAWSARLFSGNTEAFF	TGTGCCTGGAGTGCCCGACTTTTTTCGGGGAACACTGAAGCTTTCTTT
TRBV11-1	-	TRBJ2-7	TRBD1	CASSAGQGFYEQYF	TGTGCCAGCAGCGCCGGACAGGGATTCTACGAGCAGTACTTC
TRBV19	-	TRBJ2-7	-	CASSGADSYEQYF	TGTGCCAGTAGTGGGGCAGACTCCTACGAGCAGTACTTC